The 26 T cell receptor beta chains presented below share a single source sample, sequenced in a study of shared clonotypes between healthy human individuals. Naive CD8 populations comprised CD45RO-negative cells positively selected for CCR7, excluding terminally differentiated effector memory CD45RA+ cells. Measured with immunoSEQ multiplex PCR; TCRdb has only the in-frame clones, and not every one. The data show approximately 1.9 million clones, about 94% seen once. Sequences were obtained from naive CD8+ T cells from PBMCs. The receptors come from a young man in good health. Some clones in this sample may be carry-over from other donors' samples.

V usage is TRBV5-5 and J usage is TRBJ1-5; 7 bases map to TRBD1. Germline V gene data show CDR1 as SGHKS and CDR2 as YYEKEE (reference sequence). CDR3 length equals 17 residues. V shed 4 bases and J 0 bases; nucleotides not matched to a gene: 10. Here the CDR3 DNA reads TGTGCCAGCAGCCAACGCGACAGGGTGTATAGCAATCAGCCCCAGCATTTT. Translation: CASSQRDRVYSNQPQHF. The full variable domain, with the rest looked up from reference TRBV5-5 and TRBJ1-5, is DAGVTQSPTHLIKTRGQQVTLRCSPISGHKSVSWYQQVLGQGPQFIFQYYEKEERGRGNFPDRFSARQFPNYSSELNVNALLLGDSALYLCASSQRDRVYSNQPQHFGDGTRLSIL.

This chain's CDR3 is CASRPLGTGTQYF. CDR3 DNA sequence: TGCGCCAGCAGACCACTAGGGACAGGGACCCAGTACTTC. This rearrangement joins TRBV5-1 to TRBJ2-5; 8 nucleotides match TRBD1. The germline V gene encodes CDR1 SGHRS and CDR2 YFSETQ. V was pared by 5 bases and J by 7 bases, with 7 bases of the junction left unmatched. CDR3 size: 13 residues.

This chain joins TRBV28 and TRBJ2-7; D ambiguous. V was pared by 8 bases and J by 2 bases, with 22 bases between. Germline lookup yields CDR1 MDHEN and CDR2 SYDVKM. The CDR3 contains 16 residues. CDR3 nucleotide sequence: TGTGCCAGCCGGACGGTGGAAAACTCTAACCCCTACGAGCAGTACTTC. This gives the protein CASRTVENSNPYEQYF.

The chain has TRBV7-9 and TRBJ1-2; D gene ambiguous. The CDR3 totals 12 residues. The germline V gene has CDR1 SEHNR and CDR2 FQNEAQ (reference sequence). Between the trimmed V and J ends, which lost 5 bases and 5 bases, there was a span of 9 bases. CDR3 sequence (DNA): TGTGCCAGCAGCACCTCGCGGTATGGCTACACCTTC. Amino acid sequence: CASSTSRYGYTF.

The chain recombines TRBV7-2 with TRBJ1-5; possibly TRBD1 for D (5 bases). CDR3 size: 16 residues. In germline, CDR1 is SGHTA, CDR2 FQGNSA. V was trimmed by 4 bases and J by 5 bases, leaving 18 bases between them. The CDR3 reads CASSSYQGLRDQPQHF. In nucleotides, the CDR3 is TGTGCCAGCAGCTCTTATCAGGGCTTGAGAGATCAGCCCCAGCATTTT.

The genes are TRBV7-9 and TRBJ2-5, with TRBD1 matching 9 bases. The V and J ends lost 6 bases and 5 bases, in that order; junction bases with no gene match: 13. This CDR3 region has 16 residues. CDR1 is SEHNR and CDR2 is FQNEAQ in the germline V gene (reference sequence). CDR3 protein: CASSSYQQGARETQYF. Here the CDR3 DNA reads TGTGCCAGCAGTTCCTATCAACAGGGGGCGCGTGAGACCCAGTACTTC.

This clone has just one count. The J gene is TRBJ2-5, the V gene TRBV6-1; D tentatively fits TRBD1 or TRBD2 (6 bases each). Germline V gives CDR1 MNHNS, CDR2 SASEGT. This CDR3 comprises 15 residues. Trimming took off 4 bases at V and 4 bases at J, with 16 bases between the two ends. The CDR3 sequence: CASSGARGLVETQYF. The CDR3, as DNA: TGTGCCAGCAGTGGGGCCCGGGGGCTCGTAGAGACCCAGTACTTC.

The chain joins TRBV15 to TRBJ2-3; TRBD2 aligns across 11 bases. This CDR3 has 17 residues. The V segment lost 3 bases and the J segment 4 bases; nucleotides outside the gene matches: 9. The germline V gene encodes CDR1 LNHNV and CDR2 YYDKDF (reference sequence). CDR3 DNA: TGTGCCACCAGCAGCCCAGCTCTAGCGGGAGGTTCAGATACGCAGTATTTT. Residues: CATSSPALAGGSDTQYF.

For the CDR3, the DNA is TGTGCCAGCAGCTTTGACTCAGGGGGCTACGAGCAGTACTTC. Encoded protein: CASSFDSGGYEQYF. This rearrangement joins TRBV5-5 to TRBJ2-7; the match to TRBD1 covers 7 bases. The CDR3 has 14 amino acids. With 2 bases clipped from V and 3 bases from J, the junction kept 5 bases outside the gene matches. Germline-derived CDR1 and CDR2 are SGHKS and YYEKEE (reference sequence). Complete variable domain (other parts from reference TRBV5-5 and TRBJ2-7): DAGVTQSPTHLIKTRGQQVTLRCSPISGHKSVSWYQQVLGQGPQFIFQYYEKEERGRGNFPDRFSARQFPNYSSELNVNALLLGDSALYLCASSFDSGGYEQYFGPGTRLTVT.

The chain uses TRBV5-6 and TRBJ2-1; no definite D call. The CDR3 covers 17 residues. V lost 2 bases and J lost 1, with 16 bases in between. The germline CDR1 and CDR2 sequences are SGHDT and YYEEEE. This CDR3 is CASSFAPGRWSYNEQFF. The CDR3 nucleotides are TGTGCCAGCAGCTTTGCTCCGGGCAGGTGGTCCTACAATGAGCAGTTCTTC.

The chain joins TRBV9 to TRBJ2-1; 7 nucleotides align to TRBD2. Germline CDR1 reads SGDLS; CDR2 reads YYNGEE. This CDR3 spans 15 amino acids. The V gene end was trimmed by 3 bases and the J gene end by 8 bases; junction bases not matched to a gene: 11. DNA of the CDR3: TGTGCCAGCAGCGGCGGCGGGGGACGTACGCATGAGCAGTTCTTC. It specifies CASSGGGGRTHEQFF.

The chain couples TRBV19 to TRBJ2-1; the match to TRBD2 covers 11 bases. J lost 0 bases, V lost 5 bases, and 3 bases had no gene match. The CDR3 loop spans 16 amino acids. Germline V gene lookup returns CDR1 LNHDA and CDR2 SQIVND (reference sequence). CDR3 bases: TGTGCCAGTAGTGTTAGCGGGAGGGGCTCCTACAATGAGCAGTTCTTC. It translates to CASSVSGRGSYNEQFF.

The V gene is TRBV7-9, the J gene TRBJ2-2, with a possible D match to TRBD2 (5 bases). CDR3 length equals 18 residues. V lost 6 bases, J lost 4 bases, and 24 bases lay in between. Per germline, CDR1 SEHNR and CDR2 FQNEAQ (reference sequence). This CDR3 is CASSFDLSAERPTGELFF. CDR3 in DNA: TGTGCCAGCAGTTTCGATCTGAGCGCCGAGCGGCCCACCGGGGAGCTGTTTTTT.

This chain's CDR3 is CASSLSSRNPYGYTF. CDR3 nucleotide sequence: TGTGCCAGCAGTTTATCGTCCAGGAACCCGTATGGCTACACCTTC. The genes are TRBV27 and TRBJ1-2; D uncertain. The germline gives CDR1 MNHEY, CDR2 SMNVEV (reference sequence). The V and J ends lost 0 bases and 5 bases respectively, with 13 bases between them. The CDR3 runs 15 residues.

In the case of this clone: Other DNA variants within this sample encode the same CDR3. This chain connects TRBV27 to TRBJ2-3; 10 positions match TRBD2. This CDR3 spans 16 amino acids. Trimming cost V 5 bases and J 1 base; bases outside gene matches: 6. Germline V lookup: CDR1 MNHEY, CDR2 SMNVEV (reference sequence). The CDR3, as DNA: TGTGCCAGCAGTCTCCGGACTAGCGGAGGCACAGATACGCAGTATTTT. Protein sequence: CASSLRTSGGTDTQYF.

The chain links TRBV29-1 to TRBJ2-1, with 10 bases fitting TRBD1. V trimming: 1 base; J trimming: 9 bases; junction bases outside the gene matches: 18. CDR3 size: 18 residues. Germline assignment: CDR1 SQVTM and CDR2 ANQGSEA. This CDR3 is CSVEVVGTGVSGWGEQFF. CDR3 DNA: TGCAGCGTTGAAGTAGTCGGGACAGGGGTGAGCGGGTGGGGTGAGCAGTTCTTC.

This clone showed up just once. The chain carries TRBV9 and TRBJ2-3; D ambiguous. The V end was cut by 4 bases, the J end by 2 bases, with 11 bases between. Germline CDR1 SGDLS, CDR2 YYNGEE. The length of the CDR3 is 14 residues. CDR3 coding DNA: TGTGCCAGCAGCTCCTTGGGTAACACAGATACGCAGTATTTT. As protein: CASSSLGNTDTQYF.

V usage is TRBV29-1 and J usage is TRBJ2-7; weak D call: TRBD2 (6 bases). The V gene lost 4 bases and the J gene lost 3 bases, with 16 bases spanning the gap. Germline values: CDR1 SQVTM, CDR2 ANQGSEA. This CDR3 is built from 14 residues. The CDR3 protein is CSVVSSASLYEQYF. The CDR3 coding sequence is TGCAGCGTTGTTTCTAGCGCTTCGCTCTACGAGCAGTACTTC.

J is TRBJ2-7 and V is TRBV10-1; no clear D gene. Germline CDR1 WNHNN, CDR2 SYGVQD (reference sequence). Trimming took off 2 bases at V and 5 bases at J, with 10 bases between the two ends. This CDR3 is built from 13 residues. CDR3 coding DNA: TGCGCCAGCAGTGAGACCCCAACCCACGAGCAGTACTTC. Translating gives CASSETPTHEQYF.

In the case of this clone: At the DNA level, this CDR3 is encoded by other sequences in the same sample as well. The chain carries TRBV11-3 and TRBJ2-2; weak D call: TRBD2 (5 bases). Between the trimmed V and J ends, which lost 0 bases and 1 base, there was a span of 6 bases. Germline assignment: CDR1 SGHNT and CDR2 YENEEA. The CDR3 length is 15 residues. The CDR3: CASSLDRGNTGELFF. The CDR3 nucleotides read TGTGCCAGCAGCTTAGATCGGGGGAACACCGGGGAGCTGTTTTTT.

The V and J genes are TRBV11-2 and TRBJ2-7, with 9 bases matching TRBD2. With 3 bases clipped from V and 6 bases from J, the junction kept 3 bases outside the gene matches. CDR3 length: 13 residues. Germline V gives CDR1 SGHAT, CDR2 FQNNGV. The CDR3 protein is CASSLKAGGEQYF. DNA for the CDR3: TGTGCCAGCAGCTTGAAAGCGGGGGGCGAGCAGTACTTC.

CDR3 in amino acids: CASSPLFRGSYNEQFF. DNA for the CDR3: TGCGCCAGCAGCCCCCTTTTCCGCGGCTCCTACAATGAGCAGTTCTTC. V usage is TRBV4-3 and J usage is TRBJ2-1; no definite D call. The V gene lost 4 bases and the J gene lost 0 bases, with 13 bases spanning the gap. Germline CDR1 reads LGHNA; CDR2 reads YSLEER. The CDR3 has 16 amino acids.

This clone appeared a single time. V is TRBV7-8 and J is TRBJ1-2; 9 bases fit TRBD1. J was trimmed by 7 bases and V by 1 base; bases with no gene match: 4. The CDR3 has 14 residues. CDR1 is SGHVS, CDR2 FQNEAQ, per germline. The CDR3 reads CASSLGTGGSGYTF. The CDR3 DNA follows: TGTGCCAGCAGCTTAGGAACAGGGGGCTCTGGCTACACCTTC.

V and J are TRBV7-3 and TRBJ2-2; D is perhaps TRBD1 or TRBD2 (5 bases each). The V end was cut by 1 base, the J end by 4 bases, with 16 bases between. This CDR3 contains 17 residues. Per the germline V gene, CDR1 is SGHTA and CDR2 is FQGTGA. The CDR3 DNA reads TGTGCCAGCAGCTTAATGGCGGCAGGGAGCCTCACCGGGGAGCTGTTTTTT. As protein: CASSLMAAGSLTGELFF.

V gene TRBV27 combines with J gene TRBJ2-3; D is uncertain. The CDR3 covers 12 residues. Germline-derived CDR1 and CDR2 are MNHEY and SMNVEV (reference sequence). The V gene lost 6 bases and the J gene lost 8 bases, with 12 bases spanning the gap. CDR3: CASRGSIFTQYF. Here the CDR3 DNA reads TGTGCCAGCAGAGGCTCAATATTTACGCAGTATTTT.

This chain connects TRBV18 to TRBJ2-1, with 8 bases lining up with TRBD2. Germline V gives CDR1 KGHSH, CDR2 LQKENI. There are 15 residues in the CDR3. Germline trimming cut 3 bases from V and 2 bases from J; bases unmatched to any gene: 3. CDR3 residues: CASSPSGSPYNEQFF. CDR3 coding DNA: TGTGCCAGCTCACCCAGCGGGAGTCCCTACAATGAGCAGTTCTTC.